Included here is one TCR beta chain sequence, with context. The sample originates from a study of blood T cell repertoires in COVID-19. The overall study: PBMCs, B-cell-depleted T cells, or T cells were the source of the cDNA or gDNA that made up the material.

TCRdb's copy holds only in-frame clones and misses some; the assay was immunoSEQ multiplex PCR. The data contain 200,000 to 250,000 clones, approximately 84% of them singletons. This CDR3 has 13 residues. Germline V gene lookup returns CDR1 MDHEN and CDR2 SYDVKM. Trimming took 8 bases from V and 8 from J, leaving 15 bases between them. The receptor comes from a woman aged 45-65 years with active or convalescent COVID-19. The sample comprised peripheral blood. The chain links TRBV28 to TRBJ1-4; D gene uncertain. The CDR3: CASGREGWEKLFF. In nucleotides, the CDR3 is TGTGCCAGCGGACGAGAGGGTTGGGAAAAACTGTTTTTT.